Listed below are T cell receptor beta chains from one sample, sequenced in a study of T cell responses to AZD1222 COVID-19 vaccine. Sequenced by immunoSEQ multiplex PCR; TCRdb stores in-frame clones only, minus some. The sample lists approximately 220,000 clones; under 95% were seen once. The sample was peripheral blood, taken on day 0 of MenACWY control vaccination. The receptors were sampled from an adult in good health. Both conserved end residues are part of each CDR3. The D gene is left open where the match is weak. Clone size appears in some rows only: once, few, many, or a class for an expanded clone.

clone size,D gene,J gene,V gene,CDR3 protein,CDR3 DNA
-,-,TRBJ2-1,TRBV18,CASSPLGGTYNEQFF,TGTGCCAGCTCACCACTAGGAGGCACCTACAATGAGCAGTTCTTC
-,TRBD1,TRBJ1-2,TRBV2,CASSVMEGARYGYTF,TGTGCCAGCAGTGTGATGGAGGGGGCTCGCTATGGCTACACCTTC
-,-,TRBJ1-6,TRBV5-8,CASSLSPSPLHF,TGTGCCAGCAGCTTGTCCCCCTCACCCCTCCACTTT
-,-,TRBJ1-2,TRBV5-1,CASSLAGAASTYGYTF,TGCGCCAGCAGCTTGGCCGGGGCAGCGAGTACCTATGGCTACACCTTC
-,TRBD1,TRBJ2-1,TRBV6-2/TRBV6-3,CASSRGQGVRYEQFF,TGTGCCAGCAGTCGGGGACAGGGGGTCAGGTATGAGCAGTTCTTC
once,-,TRBJ2-6,TRBV6-1,CASSESVNSAGANVLTF,TGTGCCAGCAGTGAATCGGTCAACTCGGCCGGGGCCAACGTCCTGACTTTC
-,-,TRBJ1-2,TRBV5-4,CASSLGGDTSGLRGYTF,TGTGCCAGCAGCTTGGGGGGGGACACCTCGGGGTTGCGAGGCTACACCTTC
-,-,TRBJ1-4,TRBV7-5,CVRSASPGQGHEKLFF,TGTGTCAGAAGCGCCTCCCCGGGACAGGGGCATGAAAAACTGTTTTTT
-,-,TRBJ1-1,TRBV5-4,CASSLGGLNTEAFF,TGTGCCAGCAGCTTGGGGGGGTTGAACACTGAAGCTTTCTTT
-,-,TRBJ2-1,TRBV2,CASTKGTNEQFF,TGTGCCAGCACCAAGGGGACCAATGAGCAGTTCTTC
-,TRBD1,TRBJ1-1,TRBV2,CASSPGQPNTEAFF,TGTGCCAGCAGCCCGGGACAGCCGAACACTGAAGCTTTCTTT
-,TRBD2,TRBJ2-3,TRBV3-1/TRBV3-2,CASSPLSIAGGHKDTQYF,TGTGCCAGCAGCCCCCTTTCAATCGCGGGGGGCCATAAAGATACGCAGTATTTT
-,-,TRBJ1-3,TRBV28,CASSLLQPSGNTIYF,TGTGCCAGCAGTTTATTACAGCCCTCTGGAAACACCATATATTTT
-,-,TRBJ2-5,TRBV18,CASSPSEGGGETQYF,TGTGCCAGCTCACCATCAGAGGGGGGAGGAGAGACCCAGTACTTC
-,TRBD1,TRBJ2-1,TRBV7-9,CASSFGQGDEQFF,TGTGCCAGCAGCTTCGGACAGGGCGATGAGCAGTTCTTC
-,TRBD1,TRBJ2-5,TRBV11-2,CASSSANRGRETQYF,TGTGCCAGCAGCTCGGCAAACAGGGGAAGAGAGACCCAGTACTTC
once,-,TRBJ1-5,TRBV5-1,CASAAGTNQPQHF,TGCGCCAGCGCGGCGGGGACCAATCAGCCCCAGCATTTT
-,-,TRBJ1-1,TRBV5-8,CASSPRLVEAFF,TGTGCCAGCAGCCCCCGCCTAGTTGAAGCTTTCTTT
-,-,TRBJ1-1,TRBV6-1,CASSEASGFDPEAFF,TGTGCCAGCAGTGAAGCGAGCGGCTTCGACCCTGAAGCTTTCTTT